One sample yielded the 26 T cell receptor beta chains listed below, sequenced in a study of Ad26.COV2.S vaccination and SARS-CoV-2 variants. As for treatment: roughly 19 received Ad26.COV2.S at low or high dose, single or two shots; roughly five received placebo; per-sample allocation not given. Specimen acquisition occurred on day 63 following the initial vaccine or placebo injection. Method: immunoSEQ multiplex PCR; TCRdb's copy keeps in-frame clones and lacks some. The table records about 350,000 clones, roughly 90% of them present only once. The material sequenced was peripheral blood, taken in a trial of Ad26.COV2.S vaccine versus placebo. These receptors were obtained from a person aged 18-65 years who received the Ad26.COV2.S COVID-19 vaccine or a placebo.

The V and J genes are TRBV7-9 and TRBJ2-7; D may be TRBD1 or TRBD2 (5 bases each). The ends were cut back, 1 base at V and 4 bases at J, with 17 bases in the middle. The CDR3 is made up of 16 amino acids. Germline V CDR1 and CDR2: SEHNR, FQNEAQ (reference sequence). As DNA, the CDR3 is TGTGCCAGCAGCTTAGGGACCCTCTTCGAGGGGTACGAGCAGTACTTC. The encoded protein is CASSLGTLFEGYEQYF.

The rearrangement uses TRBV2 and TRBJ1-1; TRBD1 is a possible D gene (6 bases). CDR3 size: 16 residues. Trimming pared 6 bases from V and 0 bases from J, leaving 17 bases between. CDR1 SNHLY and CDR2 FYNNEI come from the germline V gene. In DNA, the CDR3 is TGTGCCAGCAGCGCGGACAGCCCGGCCTTGAACACTGAAGCTTTCTTT. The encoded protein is CASSADSPALNTEAFF.

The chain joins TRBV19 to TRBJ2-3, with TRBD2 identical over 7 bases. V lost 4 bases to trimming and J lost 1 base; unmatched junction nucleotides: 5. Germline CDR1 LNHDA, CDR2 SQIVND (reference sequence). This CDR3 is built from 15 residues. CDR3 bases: TGTGCCAGTAGTACAGGGACTATCCGCACAGATACGCAGTATTTT. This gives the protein CASSTGTIRTDTQYF.

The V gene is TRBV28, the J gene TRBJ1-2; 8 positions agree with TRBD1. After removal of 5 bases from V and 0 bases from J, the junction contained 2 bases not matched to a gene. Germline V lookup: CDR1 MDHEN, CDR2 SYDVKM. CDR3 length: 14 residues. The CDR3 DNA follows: TGTGCCAGCAGTGTCAGGGGGCCTAACTATGGCTACACCTTC. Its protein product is CASSVRGPNYGYTF.

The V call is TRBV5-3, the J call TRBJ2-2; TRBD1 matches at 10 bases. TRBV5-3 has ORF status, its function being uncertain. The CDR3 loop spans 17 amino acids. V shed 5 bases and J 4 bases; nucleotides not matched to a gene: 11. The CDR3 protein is CARRGTGDCPATGELFF. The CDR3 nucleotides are TGTGCCAGAAGAGGGACAGGGGATTGTCCCGCCACCGGGGAGCTGTTTTTT.

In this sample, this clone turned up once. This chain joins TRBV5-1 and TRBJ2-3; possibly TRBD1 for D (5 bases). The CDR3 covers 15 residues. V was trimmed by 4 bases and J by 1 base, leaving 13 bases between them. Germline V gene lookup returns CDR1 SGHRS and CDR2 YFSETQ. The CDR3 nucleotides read TGCGCCAGCAGCCCCCAGGGTAGGGGCACAGATACGCAGTATTTT. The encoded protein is CASSPQGRGTDTQYF.

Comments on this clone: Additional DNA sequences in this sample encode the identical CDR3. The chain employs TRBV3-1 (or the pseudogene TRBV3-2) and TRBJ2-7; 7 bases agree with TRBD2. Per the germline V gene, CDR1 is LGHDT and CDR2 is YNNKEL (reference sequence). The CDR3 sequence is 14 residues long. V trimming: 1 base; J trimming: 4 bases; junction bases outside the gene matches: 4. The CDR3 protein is CASSQVAGVYEQYF. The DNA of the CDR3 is TGTGCCAGCAGCCAAGTGGCGGGAGTATACGAGCAGTACTTC.

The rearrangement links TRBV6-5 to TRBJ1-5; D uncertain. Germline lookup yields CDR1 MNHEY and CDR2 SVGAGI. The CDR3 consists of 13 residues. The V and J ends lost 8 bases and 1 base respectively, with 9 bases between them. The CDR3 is CASGPWSNQPQHF. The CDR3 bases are TGTGCCAGCGGCCCTTGGAGCAATCAGCCCCAGCATTTT.

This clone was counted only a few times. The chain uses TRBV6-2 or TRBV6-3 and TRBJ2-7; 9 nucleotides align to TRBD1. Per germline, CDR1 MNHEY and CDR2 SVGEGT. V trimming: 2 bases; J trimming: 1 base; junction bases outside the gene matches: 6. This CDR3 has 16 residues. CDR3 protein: CASSYPPGQGSYEQYF. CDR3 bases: TGTGCCAGCAGTTACCCCCCAGGACAGGGGTCCTACGAGCAGTACTTC.

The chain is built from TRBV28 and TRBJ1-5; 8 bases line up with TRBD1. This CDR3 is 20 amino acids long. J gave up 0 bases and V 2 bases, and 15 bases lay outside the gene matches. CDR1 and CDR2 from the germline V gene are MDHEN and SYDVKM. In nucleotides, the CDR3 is TGTGCCAGCAGTTTAATAGGGACGACAGGGGCCCTCTATAGCAATCAGCCCCAGCATTTT. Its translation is CASSLIGTTGALYSNQPQHF.

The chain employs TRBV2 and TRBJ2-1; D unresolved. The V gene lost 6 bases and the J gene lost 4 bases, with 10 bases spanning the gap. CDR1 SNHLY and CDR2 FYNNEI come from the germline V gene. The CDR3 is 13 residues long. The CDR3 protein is CASSTDRYNEQFF. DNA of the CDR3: TGTGCCAGCAGCACAGACCGGTACAATGAGCAGTTCTTC.

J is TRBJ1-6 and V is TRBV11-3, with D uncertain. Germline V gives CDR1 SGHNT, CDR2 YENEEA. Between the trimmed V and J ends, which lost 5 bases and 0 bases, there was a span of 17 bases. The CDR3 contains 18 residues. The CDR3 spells CASSQGPSDSSYNSPLHF. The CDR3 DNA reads TGTGCCAGCAGCCAAGGGCCCTCAGATAGCTCCTATAATTCACCCCTCCACTTT.

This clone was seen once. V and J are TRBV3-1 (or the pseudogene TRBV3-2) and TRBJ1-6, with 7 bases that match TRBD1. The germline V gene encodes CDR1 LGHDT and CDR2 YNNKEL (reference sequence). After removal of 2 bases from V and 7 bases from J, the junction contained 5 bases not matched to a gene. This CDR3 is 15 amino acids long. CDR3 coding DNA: TGTGCCAGCAGCCAAAGGGACAGCACAAATTCACCCCTCCACTTT. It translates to CASSQRDSTNSPLHF.

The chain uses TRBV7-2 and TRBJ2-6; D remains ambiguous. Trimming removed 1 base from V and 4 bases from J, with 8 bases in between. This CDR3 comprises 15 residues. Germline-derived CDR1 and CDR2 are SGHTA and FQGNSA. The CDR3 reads CASSLGPIGANVLTF. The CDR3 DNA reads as TGTGCCAGCAGCTTAGGCCCTATCGGGGCCAACGTCCTGACTTTC. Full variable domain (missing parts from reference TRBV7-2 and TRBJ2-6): GAGVSQSPSNKVTEKGKDVELRCDPISGHTALYWYRQSLGQGLEFLIYFQGNSAPDKSGLPSDRFSAERTGGSVSTLTIQRTQQEDSAVYLCASSLGPIGANVLTFGAGSRLTVL.

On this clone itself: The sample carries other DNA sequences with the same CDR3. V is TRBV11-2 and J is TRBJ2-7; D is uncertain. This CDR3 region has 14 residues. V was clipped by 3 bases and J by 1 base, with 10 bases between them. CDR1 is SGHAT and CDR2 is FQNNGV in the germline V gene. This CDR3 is CASSLDLGSYEQYF. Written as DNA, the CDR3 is TGTGCCAGCAGCTTGGACCTGGGGTCCTACGAGCAGTACTTC.

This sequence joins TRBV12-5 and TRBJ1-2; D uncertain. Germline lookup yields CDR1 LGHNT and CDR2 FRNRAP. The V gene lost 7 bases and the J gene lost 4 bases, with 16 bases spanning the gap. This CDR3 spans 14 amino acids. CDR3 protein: CASALEPSPYGYTF. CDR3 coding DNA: TGTGCTAGTGCCCTGGAGCCCTCCCCCTATGGCTACACCTTC.

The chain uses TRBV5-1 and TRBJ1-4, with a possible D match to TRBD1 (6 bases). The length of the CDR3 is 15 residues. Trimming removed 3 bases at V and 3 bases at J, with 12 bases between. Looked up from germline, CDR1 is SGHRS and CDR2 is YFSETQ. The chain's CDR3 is CASSSTGYANEKLFF. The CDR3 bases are TGCGCCAGCAGCTCGACAGGATATGCTAATGAAAAACTGTTTTTT. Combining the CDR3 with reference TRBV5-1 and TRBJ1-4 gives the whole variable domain KAGVTQTPRYLIKTRGQQVTLSCSPISGHRSVSWYQQTPGQGLQFLFEYFSETQRNKGNFPGRFSGRQFSNSRSEMNVSTLELGDSALYLCASSSTGYANEKLFFGSGTQLSVL.

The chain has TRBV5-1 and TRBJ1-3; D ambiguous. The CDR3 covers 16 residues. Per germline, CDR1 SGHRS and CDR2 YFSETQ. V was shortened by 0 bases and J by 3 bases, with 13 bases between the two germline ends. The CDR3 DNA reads TGCGCCAGCAGCTTGGGTGAGGGTCTATATGGAAACACCATATATTTT. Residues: CASSLGEGLYGNTIYF.

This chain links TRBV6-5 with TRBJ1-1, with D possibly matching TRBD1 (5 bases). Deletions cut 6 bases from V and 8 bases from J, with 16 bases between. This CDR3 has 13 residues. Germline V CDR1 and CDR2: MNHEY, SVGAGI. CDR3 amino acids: CASRGRFEGEAFF. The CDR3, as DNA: TGTGCCAGCAGAGGGCGTTTTGAGGGGGAAGCTTTCTTT.

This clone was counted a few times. The CDR3 DNA follows: TGCAGCGTTGAAAGCAGCTATGGCTACACCTTC. Protein sequence: CSVESSYGYTF. The chain has TRBV29-1 and TRBJ1-2; D is undetermined. Trimming cost V 2 bases and J 4 bases, with 5 bases left between them. This CDR3 has 11 residues. The germline V gene encodes CDR1 SQVTM and CDR2 ANQGSEA.

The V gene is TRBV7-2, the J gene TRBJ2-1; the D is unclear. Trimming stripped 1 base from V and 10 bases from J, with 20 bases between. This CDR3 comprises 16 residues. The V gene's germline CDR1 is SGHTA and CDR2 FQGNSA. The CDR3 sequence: CASSLEQRPLFVEQFF. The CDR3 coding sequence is TGTGCCAGCAGCTTAGAGCAGCGTCCACTTTTCGTCGAGCAGTTCTTC.

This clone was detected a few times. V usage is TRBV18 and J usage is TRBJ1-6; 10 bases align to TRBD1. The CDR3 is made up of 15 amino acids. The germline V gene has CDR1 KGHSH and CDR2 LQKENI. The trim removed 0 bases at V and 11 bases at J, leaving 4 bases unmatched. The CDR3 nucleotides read TGTGCCAGCTCACCACCGGGACAGGGGTTGCCACCCCTCCACTTT. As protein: CASSPPGQGLPPLHF. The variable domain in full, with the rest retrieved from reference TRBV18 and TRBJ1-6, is NAGVMQNPRHLVRRRGQEARLRCSPMKGHSHVYWYRQLPEEGLKFMVYLQKENIIDESGMPKERFSAEFPKEGPSILRIQQVVRGDSAAYFCASSPPGQGLPPLHFGNGTRLTVT.

Written as DNA, the CDR3 is TGTGCCAGCTCACCGACCGGTCCCCCACAAGAGACCCAGTACTTC. Translation gives CASSPTGPPQETQYF. The chain carries TRBV18 and TRBJ2-5; D gene ambiguous. The CDR3 runs to 15 residues. The V gene lost 3 bases and the J gene lost 2 bases, with 13 bases spanning the gap. Looked up from germline, CDR1 is KGHSH and CDR2 is LQKENI.

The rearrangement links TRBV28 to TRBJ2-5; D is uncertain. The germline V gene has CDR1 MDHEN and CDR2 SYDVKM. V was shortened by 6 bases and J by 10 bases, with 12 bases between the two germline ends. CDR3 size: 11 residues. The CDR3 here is CASSVRVDQYF. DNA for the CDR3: TGTGCCAGCAGCGTTCGAGTTGACCAGTACTTC. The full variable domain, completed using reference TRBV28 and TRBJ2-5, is DVKVTQSSRYLVKRTGEKVFLECVQDMDHENMFWYRQDPGLGLRLIYFSYDVKMKEKGDIPEGYSVSREKKERFSLILESASTNQTSMYLCASSVRVDQYFGPGTRLLVL.

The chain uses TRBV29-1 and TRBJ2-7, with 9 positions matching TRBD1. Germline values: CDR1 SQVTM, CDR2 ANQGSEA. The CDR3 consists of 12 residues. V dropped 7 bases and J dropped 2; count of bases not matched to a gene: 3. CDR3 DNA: TGCAGCGACCGGGACAGGGCCTACGAGCAGTACTTC. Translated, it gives CSDRDRAYEQYF.

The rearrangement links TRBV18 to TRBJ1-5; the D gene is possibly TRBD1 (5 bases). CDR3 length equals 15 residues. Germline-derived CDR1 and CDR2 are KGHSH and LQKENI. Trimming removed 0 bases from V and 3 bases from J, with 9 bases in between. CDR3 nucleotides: TGTGCCAGCTCACCACCGCCAGGGAACAATCAGCCCCAGCATTTT. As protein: CASSPPPGNNQPQHF.